This TCR beta chain was recovered during a study of blood T cells in healthy people across ages (dated by TCRdb to the mid-2010s). For the wider study: In model experiments, template switching captured roughly one uniquely barcoded TCR beta cDNA molecule for every two T cells. Four age groups were formed from the donors: young (average about 17 years), middle-aged (around 40), aged (under 70) and long-lived (more than 75). Using the same blood draw, the study looked at two additional independent replicas of 1 million unique cDNA reads for two donors, one aged 18 to 29 and the other aged 80 or older. The study measured age-related changes in TCR beta repertoire diversity using deep sequencing normalized with unique cDNA molecular identifiers. Donors of different ages were randomly distributed across sequencing lanes to avoid experimental bias.

The CDR3 runs 17 residues from the cysteine to the phenylalanine. Here the CDR3 DNA is all that survives: 51 bases in frame from base 1. From V the trimming removes 2 bases and from J it removes 1 base, while the gene matches leave 6 bases of the junction unaccounted for. CDR1 is given as MDHEN and CDR2 as SYDVKM, both from the germline V gene. The library was generated by 5' RACE. The data were produced on an Illumina HiSeq 2500. A second PCR of about 6 to 11 cycles was performed with a sample-barcoded 5' primer and a J-beta primer mix. A unique molecular identifier was introduced onto each TCR beta cDNA molecule by a template-switch 5' adaptor carrying 12 random nucleotides. Each sample yielded at least 2.5 million CDR3-containing paired-end reads. All of the RNA was converted into first-strand cDNA using the Mint cDNA synthesis kit, with a TRBC-specific oligonucleotide serving as the primer. After uracil-DNA glycosylase treatment, a first 18-cycle PCR used universal primers M1SS and BC2_uni_R on all cDNA. As for how the authors treated the data: Normalization of each sample was performed by random selection of 1 million high-quality reads, each carrying a distinct molecular identifier. Reads sharing molecular identifiers were discarded rather than binned into consensus sequences. CDR3 identification, clonotype clustering and error correction used MiTCR with a Q25 quality threshold and the strictest error-elimination algorithm. A nonparametric unseen species model with Euler transformation was used to estimate a lower bound on total TCR beta diversity. TCRdb applied fastp at Q25 and MiXCR to the public reads, then kept only in-frame beta chains. Each CDR3 protein appears once, grouped with its most common genes and DNA. V and J calls and clone size were set by TCRdb, not the authors. The table for this sample lists approximately 810,000 distinct CDR3 sequences; around 34% of them were counted only once. The ten largest clones add up to 10% to 15% of the sample.

This clonotype came up a few times. The antigen it binds to is not known. Base qualities are missing; no much larger clone stands one base away. The roughly 37 donors, aged about 6 to 95 years, were systemically healthy Caucasian individuals from Russia. Approximately 9 milliliters of peripheral blood were collected from each donor into EDTA-treated Vacutainer tubes. Ficoll-Paque density-gradient centrifugation was used to isolate PBMCs, with at least 6.5 million obtained per sample. Trizol reagent was used to extract total RNA from the PBMCs, yielding at least 5.5 micrograms per sample. For every donor, flow cytometry on a PBMC aliquot measured the percentage of naive CD45RAhigh/CD27high T cells. Here is what the overall study found, with its caveats: The long-lived group showed more naive CD4+ T cells, fewer expanded clones and increased TCR diversity than the aged group, suggesting age selection. Because the CMV infection status of the donors was unknown, age-related changes in expanded clonotypes may potentially have been confounded. Total diversity estimates from one million sequenced T cells were considered lower bounds and underestimates. As age increased, observed TCR beta diversity per million T cells dropped in a roughly linear way, and a significant reduction was already evident by age approximately 40. Since profiling was done on bulk unsorted PBMCs, naive and antigen-experienced compartments could not be conclusively compared. The percentage of naive T cells measured by flow cytometry correlated strongly with observed TCR beta diversity.

The sequence was collected from a man younger than 30 in good health. Input material: blood. The chain is made from TRBV28 and TRBJ1-5, and TRBD1 aligns with 9 junction nucleotides. The CDR3 in this case is CASSLNVGQGSNQPQHF. The DNA sequence is as follows: TGTGCCAGCAGTTTAAATGTCGGACAGGGGAGCAATCAGCCCCAGCATTTT.